The 28 T cell receptor beta chains in this list originate from one sample, sequenced in a study of Ad26.COV2.S vaccination and SARS-CoV-2 variants. The treatment was: around 19 received Ad26.COV2.S at low or high dose, single or two shots; about five received placebo; per-sample allocation not given. Samples came from day 63 after the first vaccine or placebo injection. Sequencing used immunoSEQ multiplex PCR; TCRdb keeps in-frame clones, though not all of them. The table has hundreds of thousands of clones, approximately 90% seen once. The source was peripheral blood, collected in a trial of Ad26.COV2.S vaccine versus placebo. The receptors were gathered from a person between 18 and 60 years old who received the Ad26.COV2.S COVID-19 vaccine or a placebo.

The chain recombines TRBV18 with TRBJ1-2, with 8 bases lining up with TRBD1. This CDR3 contains 15 residues. The V gene end was trimmed by 2 bases and the J gene end by 4 bases; junction bases not matched to a gene: 6. Germline CDR1 reads KGHSH; CDR2 reads LQKENI. The CDR3 loop is CASSPTDRAFYGYTF. In DNA form, the CDR3 reads TGTGCCAGCTCACCAACGGACAGGGCGTTCTATGGCTACACCTTC.

About this clone: The same CDR3 can be traced to other DNA sequences in this sample. The rearrangement links TRBV19 to TRBJ2-5; D gene ambiguous. The V gene lost 3 bases and the J gene lost 5 bases, with 10 bases spanning the gap. The CDR3 sequence is 13 residues long. The V gene's germline CDR1 is LNHDA and CDR2 SQIVND (reference sequence). CDR3 in DNA: TGTGCCAGTAGTATCGCAGGATGGGAGACCCAGTACTTC. Translated: CASSIAGWETQYF.

The rearrangement joins TRBV28 to TRBJ2-7, with 7 positions matching TRBD2. V trimming: 4 bases; J trimming: 0 bases; junction bases outside the gene matches: 6. CDR3 length equals 15 residues. The germline gives CDR1 MDHEN, CDR2 SYDVKM. The CDR3 region has the DNA TGTGCCAGCAGTTGGGGGGGAGGGAACTCCTACGAGCAGTACTTC. As protein: CASSWGGGNSYEQYF. Full variable domain (outside the CDR3, taken from reference TRBV28 and TRBJ2-7): DVKVTQSSRYLVKRTGEKVFLECVQDMDHENMFWYRQDPGLGLRLIYFSYDVKMKEKGDIPEGYSVSREKKERFSLILESASTNQTSMYLCASSWGGGNSYEQYFGPGTRLTVT.

V gene TRBV3-1 (or the pseudogene TRBV3-2) combines with J gene TRBJ2-7, with TRBD1 as a possible D gene (5 bases). The CDR3 has 17 amino acids. V lost 2 bases, J lost 2 bases, and 19 bases lay in between. Germline CDR1 LGHDT, CDR2 YNNKEL (reference sequence). CDR3 region: CASSQYGWGMLPYEQYF. The CDR3 nucleotides are TGTGCCAGCAGCCAATACGGTTGGGGCATGCTCCCCTACGAGCAGTACTTC.

The count of this clone is one. The chain employs TRBV14 and TRBJ1-2, with D perhaps matching TRBD1 (5 bases). Germline values: CDR1 SGHDN, CDR2 FVKESK. The ends were cut back, 0 bases at V and 5 bases at J, with 13 bases in the middle. The CDR3 contains 15 residues. DNA of the CDR3: TGTGCCAGCAGCCAAGAGCTCGCAGGGACGTATGGCTACACCTTC. Translated: CASSQELAGTYGYTF.

This sequence joins TRBV12-3 or TRBV12-4 and TRBJ2-3; D ambiguous. Trimming removed 3 bases from V and 0 bases from J, with 4 bases in between. This CDR3 has 13 amino acids. CDR3 in DNA: TGTGCCAGCAGTTTGACTAGCACAGATACGCAGTATTTT. It encodes CASSLTSTDTQYF.

V gene TRBV7-2 combines with J gene TRBJ2-5; the D gene is possibly TRBD1 (6 bases). Germline V gene data show CDR1 as SGHTA and CDR2 as FQGNSA. This CDR3 has 15 residues. V was clipped by 5 bases and J by 4 bases, with 17 bases between them. The CDR3 DNA reads TGTGCCAGCAGCAAAACAGGGTATAGGGGAGAGACCCAGTACTTC. Amino acids: CASSKTGYRGETQYF.

Comment on this clone: The sample contains more than one DNA sequence encoding this CDR3. This rearrangement joins TRBV14 to TRBJ1-2; perhaps TRBD1 as D (5 bases). The CDR3 covers 16 residues. CDR1 and CDR2 from the germline V gene are SGHDN and FVKESK. V was cut by 3 bases and J by 5 bases, with 19 bases left in between. CDR3 residues: CASSQVGLTWDYGYTF. Here the CDR3 DNA reads TGTGCCAGCAGCCAGGTGGGGCTTACCTGGGATTATGGCTACACCTTC.

This clone was observed a handful of times. The rearrangement links TRBV19 to TRBJ2-7; 11 positions match TRBD1. Germline loops: CDR1 LNHDA, CDR2 SQIVND (reference sequence). This CDR3 has 14 amino acids. J was trimmed by 6 bases and V by 3 bases; bases with no gene match: 4. As DNA, the CDR3 is TGTGCCAGTAGTATCGGACAGGGGGCCGGCGAGCAGTACTTC. Its protein is CASSIGQGAGEQYF. The full variable domain, completed using reference TRBV19 and TRBJ2-7, is DGGITQSPKYLFRKEGQNVTLSCEQNLNHDAMYWYRQDPGQGLRLIYYSQIVNDFQKGDIAEGYSVSREKKESFPLTVTSAQKNPTAFYLCASSIGQGAGEQYFGPGTRLTVT.

V and J are TRBV19 and TRBJ2-2, with D maybe TRBD1 (6 bases). Trimming pared 5 bases from V and 4 bases from J, leaving 14 bases between. Germline V gene lookup returns CDR1 LNHDA and CDR2 SQIVND (reference sequence). The CDR3 is made up of 15 amino acids. In nucleotides, the CDR3 is TGTGCCAGTAGTGAACAGGGTATCGGCACCGGGGAGCTGTTTTTT. Residues: CASSEQGIGTGELFF.

V and J are TRBV28 and TRBJ2-7, with 7 bases aligning to TRBD1. The J segment lost 3 bases and the V segment lost 3 bases, leaving 2 bases of the junction unmatched. The CDR3 covers 13 residues. Germline assignment: CDR1 MDHEN and CDR2 SYDVKM. The CDR3 DNA reads as TGTGCCAGCAGTTTGGGACAGCACTACGAGCAGTACTTC. Translating gives CASSLGQHYEQYF.

The rearrangement joins TRBV5-6 to TRBJ1-1; 7 nucleotides agree with TRBD1. The CDR3 length is 14 residues. J gave up 1 base and V 2 bases, and 2 bases lay outside the gene matches. Per the germline V gene, CDR1 is SGHDT and CDR2 is YYEEEE. DNA for the CDR3: TGTGCCAGCAGCTTCGCAGGGGGGAACACTGAAGCTTTCTTT. Translation: CASSFAGGNTEAFF.

The J gene is TRBJ2-7, the V gene TRBV11-2; D is possibly TRBD2 (5 bases). With 2 bases removed from V and 1 base from J, the gap between germline ends came to 12 bases. CDR3 length: 15 residues. Germline loops: CDR1 SGHAT, CDR2 FQNNGV. The CDR3 sequence: CASSLQAGASYEQYF. In DNA, the CDR3 is TGTGCCAGCAGCTTACAGGCGGGTGCTTCCTACGAGCAGTACTTC.

The chain links TRBV29-1 to TRBJ2-1; D unresolved. Deletions cut 4 bases from V and 7 bases from J, with 8 bases between. The CDR3 loop spans 11 amino acids. Germline V gene sequence: CDR1 SQVTM, CDR2 ANQGSEA. The CDR3 region has the DNA TGCAGCGTTGGCCCAAAAAATGAGCAGTTCTTC. Protein: CSVGPKNEQFF.

The V and J genes are TRBV12-3 or TRBV12-4 and TRBJ1-5; D gene uncertain. The CDR3 extends over 12 amino acids. V was trimmed by 3 bases and J by 7 bases, leaving 7 bases between them. In DNA, the CDR3 is TGTGCCAGCAGTTTCTCGCGGCAGCCCCAGCATTTT. It codes for CASSFSRQPQHF.

Concerning this clone itself: The same CDR3 can be traced to other DNA sequences in this sample. The chain uses TRBV27 and TRBJ1-5, with a tentative D call TRBD1 (5 bases). CDR1 and CDR2 from the germline V gene are MNHEY and SMNVEV (reference sequence). This CDR3 region has 13 residues. V was pared by 5 bases and J by 5 bases, with 10 bases between. This chain's CDR3 is CASSLRGDQPQHF. The CDR3 DNA follows: TGTGCCAGCAGTCTACGGGGGGATCAGCCCCAGCATTTT.

J is TRBJ2-5 and V is TRBV28; D is perhaps TRBD2 (6 bases). The CDR3 extends over 15 amino acids. Germline V CDR1 and CDR2: MDHEN, SYDVKM. With 3 bases removed from V and 2 bases from J, the gap between germline ends came to 13 bases. The CDR3 coding sequence is TGTGCCAGCAGTTTGGGGGGACTCATACAAGAGACCCAGTACTTC. This encodes CASSLGGLIQETQYF.

This clone was observed once. The chain recombines TRBV4-1 with TRBJ2-4; no clear D. Trimming cost V 3 bases and J 7 bases, with 13 bases left between them. The CDR3 is 14 amino acids. CDR1 is MGHRA and CDR2 is YSYEKL in the germline V gene. The CDR3 here is CASSQSPLGNIQYF. The CDR3 DNA follows: TGCGCCAGCAGCCAGAGCCCTTTAGGTAACATTCAGTACTTC.

This rearrangement joins TRBV12-5 to TRBJ2-2, with 11 nucleotides matching TRBD1. CDR1 and CDR2 (germline): LGHNT, FRNRAP. V was pared by 5 bases and J by 5 bases, with 7 bases of the junction left unmatched. This CDR3 region has 16 residues. In nucleotides, the CDR3 is TGTGCTAGTGGTCTGGGACAGGGGGTCGGGACCGGGGAGCTGTTTTTT. Translated, it gives CASGLGQGVGTGELFF.

The J gene is TRBJ2-7, the V gene TRBV9, with 7 positions matching TRBD1. CDR3 size: 16 residues. Trimming at V came to 5 bases and at J to 0 bases, leaving 11 bases not matched to a gene. The germline V gene has CDR1 SGDLS and CDR2 YYNGEE. CDR3 sequence: CASSPRDRLISYEQYF. DNA for the CDR3: TGTGCCAGCAGTCCCAGGGACAGACTGATCTCCTACGAGCAGTACTTC.

The chain has TRBV4-3 and TRBJ1-3, with TRBD1 identical over 9 bases. V was pared by 0 bases and J by 4 bases, with 7 bases of the junction left unmatched. CDR1 is LGHNA, CDR2 YSLEER, per germline. The CDR3 length is 17 residues. The CDR3 loop is CASSQDWDRVSGNTIYF. In DNA, the CDR3 is TGCGCCAGCAGCCAAGATTGGGACAGGGTATCCGGAAACACCATATATTTT.

The chain carries TRBV4-1 and TRBJ1-5; 8 bases line up with TRBD1. There are 14 residues in the CDR3. V trimming: 1 base; J trimming: 9 bases; junction bases outside the gene matches: 5. The germline gives CDR1 MGHRA, CDR2 YSYEKL. CDR3 in amino acids: CASSQGQGYGPQHF. As DNA, the CDR3 is TGCGCCAGCAGCCAAGGACAGGGGTACGGGCCCCAGCATTTT.

V gene TRBV11-3 combines with J gene TRBJ2-2, with 8 bases lining up with TRBD2. This CDR3 is 15 amino acids long. Germline V gene sequence: CDR1 SGHNT, CDR2 YENEEA. V was clipped by 5 bases and J by 4 bases; unmatched bases: 6. The CDR3 nucleotides read TGTGCCAGCAGCCCGGGGGGGGCCCGCACCGGGGAGCTGTTTTTT. This codes for CASSPGGARTGELFF.

This sequence joins TRBV5-1 and TRBJ1-2; possibly TRBD1 for D (6 bases). The CDR3 covers 16 residues. The V end was cut by 10 bases, the J end by 6 bases, with 28 bases between. CDR1 SGHRS and CDR2 YFSETQ come from the germline V gene. CDR3 sequence (DNA): TGCGCCTGTAAACCGGGGGCCGACCGGGGGGACCATGGCTACACCTTC. Translating gives CACKPGADRGDHGYTF.

This rearrangement joins TRBV11-2 to TRBJ1-2, with 7 bases aligning to TRBD1. Unmatched junction bases numbered 4, after V lost 5 bases and J lost 1 base. The V gene's germline CDR1 is SGHAT and CDR2 FQNNGV. The CDR3 has 14 residues. CDR3 sequence (DNA): TGTGCCAGCAGCCCGGGACAGATTAACTATGGCTACACCTTC. It specifies CASSPGQINYGYTF.

The gene calls are TRBV3-1 (or the pseudogene TRBV3-2) and TRBJ2-3, with 8 bases fitting TRBD2. Germline V gene data show CDR1 as LGHDT and CDR2 as YNNKEL (reference sequence). The CDR3 consists of 17 residues. V lost 4 bases, J lost 2 bases, and 11 bases stayed unmatched. The CDR3 DNA sequence: TGTGCCAGCAGCCCCCGGACTAGCCGATTGCCCACAGATACGCAGTATTTT. Translation gives CASSPRTSRLPTDTQYF.

This rearrangement joins TRBV6-5 to TRBJ2-7, with D perhaps matching TRBD1 or TRBD2 (6 bases each). The V and J ends lost 6 bases and 4 bases respectively, with 19 bases between them. Per germline, CDR1 MNHEY and CDR2 SVGAGI. This CDR3 contains 15 residues. The chain's CDR3 is CASRRRPGGGYEQYF. CDR3 sequence (DNA): TGTGCCAGCAGACGAAGGCCCGGGGGCGGTTACGAGCAGTACTTC.

This sequence joins TRBV27 and TRBJ2-2; the D gene is possibly TRBD1 (5 bases). The CDR3 runs 15 residues. The V and J ends lost 0 bases and 7 bases respectively, with 12 bases between them. Per the germline V gene, CDR1 is MNHEY and CDR2 is SMNVEV (reference sequence). The CDR3 region is CASSLSRQRSGELFF. In DNA, the CDR3 is TGTGCCAGCAGTTTATCCCGACAGAGGAGCGGGGAGCTGTTTTTT.